These 20 T cell receptor beta chains originate from one sample sequenced in a study of blood T cell repertoires in COVID-19. Data came from immunoSEQ multiplex PCR; TCRdb stores just in-frame clones and leaves some out. The data hold 130,000 or so clones, with approximately 84% observed a single time. The sample comprised PBMCs or T cells enriched from blood (not recorded which). The source of these receptors is a woman aged 50 to 60 with acute COVID-19.

The chain couples TRBV25-1 to TRBJ2-2; 7 bases fit TRBD1. Trimming cost V 3 bases and J 1 base; bases outside gene matches: 2. Germline CDR1 is MGHDK and CDR2 is SYGVNS. The CDR3 covers 15 residues. The CDR3, as DNA: TGTGCCAGCAGTGAGGGACAGTTGAACACCGGGGAGCTGTTTTTT. It specifies CASSEGQLNTGELFF.

The V call is TRBV5-6, the J call TRBJ2-1; 12 nucleotides align to TRBD2. The V gene end was trimmed by 5 bases and the J gene end by 0 bases; junction bases not matched to a gene: 3. CDR3 size: 16 residues. Per the germline V gene, CDR1 is SGHDT and CDR2 is YYEEEE. CDR3 sequence: CASSTSGRTSYNEQFF. CDR3 sequence (DNA): TGTGCCAGCAGTACTAGCGGGAGGACCTCCTACAATGAGCAGTTCTTC.

The chain is built from TRBV19 and TRBJ1-3; D is undetermined. V lost 4 bases and J 8 bases, leaving 18 bases between the germline ends. CDR3 length: 15 residues. Germline assignment: CDR1 LNHDA and CDR2 SQIVND (reference sequence). The CDR3 sequence: CASSTSRPSEDTIYF. Here the CDR3 DNA reads TGTGCCAGTAGTACTTCCCGACCGAGCGAGGACACCATATATTTT. Drawing the rest from reference TRBV19 and TRBJ1-3, the complete variable domain is DGGITQSPKYLFRKEGQNVTLSCEQNLNHDAMYWYRQDPGQGLRLIYYSQIVNDFQKGDIAEGYSVSREKKESFPLTVTSAQKNPTAFYLCASSTSRPSEDTIYFGEGSWLTVV.

The rearrangement joins TRBV5-1 to TRBJ2-3; tentative D call: TRBD2 (5 bases). The germline V gene has CDR1 SGHRS and CDR2 YFSETQ. The V gene lost 0 bases and the J gene lost 0 bases, with 11 bases spanning the gap. This CDR3 contains 16 residues. As DNA, the CDR3 is TGCGCCAGCAGCTTGGATGGGAGAGGGAGCACAGATACGCAGTATTTT. This sequence encodes CASSLDGRGSTDTQYF.

The chain carries TRBV6-1 and TRBJ1-2; D possibly corresponds to TRBD1 (6 bases). The germline V gene encodes CDR1 MNHNS and CDR2 SASEGT. The CDR3 sequence is 13 residues long. V dropped 2 bases and J dropped 2 bases, with 6 bases sitting between them. The DNA for the CDR3 is TGTGCCAGCAGTGAAAGGGGGAACTATGGCTACACCTTC. Translating gives CASSERGNYGYTF.

This sequence joins TRBV3-1 (or the pseudogene TRBV3-2) and TRBJ1-1; TRBD1 aligns across 9 bases. Germline V CDR1 and CDR2: LGHDT, YNNKEL (reference sequence). Trimming at V came to 10 bases and at J to 4 bases, leaving 13 bases not matched to a gene. CDR3 size: 15 residues. The chain's CDR3 is CATRDETGGITEAFF. CDR3 bases: TGTGCCACCAGGGACGAAACAGGGGGCATCACTGAAGCTTTCTTT.

J is TRBJ2-3 and V is TRBV3-1 (or the pseudogene TRBV3-2), with D possibly TRBD2 on 6 matching bases. This CDR3 comprises 14 residues. The germline CDR1 and CDR2 sequences are LGHDT and YNNKEL (reference sequence). Trimming took 4 bases from V and 4 from J, leaving 12 bases between them. The CDR3 nucleotides read TGTGCCAGCAGCCCTTCATGGAGGGCAGATACGCAGTATTTT. Amino acids: CASSPSWRADTQYF.

The V gene is TRBV13, the J gene TRBJ2-2; D gene unclear. Trimming cost V 5 bases and J 1 base, with 8 bases left between them. Germline V CDR1 and CDR2: PRHDT, FYEKMQ (reference sequence). The CDR3 is made up of 14 amino acids. The CDR3 DNA follows: TGTGCCAGCAGCCATATACAGAACACCGGGGAGCTGTTTTTT. Its translation is CASSHIQNTGELFF.

This chain connects TRBV29-1 to TRBJ1-3; D not resolved. Germline V gene sequence: CDR1 SQVTM, CDR2 ANQGSEA. The CDR3 is 13 amino acids. V was clipped by 5 bases and J by 4 bases, with 12 bases between them. The CDR3: CSVISGSGNTIYF. CDR3 nucleotide sequence: TGCAGCGTTATTTCGGGTTCAGGAAACACCATATATTTT.

The chain couples TRBV7-2 to TRBJ2-5, with 11 bases matching TRBD1. Trimming at V came to 5 bases and at J to 4 bases, leaving 3 bases not matched to a gene. Germline-derived CDR1 and CDR2 are SGHTA and FQGNSA. This CDR3 has 14 amino acids. CDR3 DNA: TGTGCCAGCAGCGGACAGGGGGCAAGAGAGACCCAGTACTTC. Encoded protein: CASSGQGARETQYF.

This chain uses TRBV6-5 with TRBJ1-2, with D possibly TRBD1 on 6 matching bases. This CDR3 is built from 13 residues. V was clipped by 6 bases and J by 8 bases, with 16 bases between them. The germline V gene has CDR1 MNHEY and CDR2 SVGAGI. The CDR3 coding sequence is TGTGCCAGCAGAGGGGGTGCCGGGGCGGGCTACACCTTC. This codes for CASRGGAGAGYTF.

V and J are TRBV3-1 (or the pseudogene TRBV3-2) and TRBJ2-7, with 7 positions matching TRBD2. In germline, CDR1 is LGHDT, CDR2 YNNKEL (reference sequence). CDR3 length: 15 amino acids. The J segment lost 1 base and the V segment lost 1 base, leaving 4 bases of the junction unmatched. This chain's CDR3 is CASSQAGDYSYEQYF. In nucleotides, the CDR3 is TGTGCCAGCAGCCAAGCTGGGGACTATTCCTACGAGCAGTACTTC.

This clone was recorded once. Other DNA variants within this sample encode the same CDR3. The chain uses TRBV18 and TRBJ2-7; 7 bases match TRBD1. Germline-derived CDR1 and CDR2 are KGHSH and LQKENI. The CDR3 has 15 amino acids. J gave up 3 bases and V 3 bases, and 8 bases lay outside the gene matches. The CDR3 loop is CASSPRTGNSYEQYF. DNA for the CDR3: TGTGCCAGCTCACCTCGGACAGGAAATAGCTACGAGCAGTACTTC. Supplemented by reference TRBV18 and TRBJ2-7, the full variable domain reads NAGVMQNPRHLVRRRGQEARLRCSPMKGHSHVYWYRQLPEEGLKFMVYLQKENIIDESGMPKERFSAEFPKEGPSILRIQQVVRGDSAAYFCASSPRTGNSYEQYFGPGTRLTVT.

This chain joins TRBV18 and TRBJ1-5; 10 bases agree with TRBD1. The CDR3 runs to 17 residues. Germline CDR1 KGHSH, CDR2 LQKENI. The junction had 12 bases not matched to a gene; V was cut back by 6 bases and J by 4 bases. The CDR3 sequence: CASSDGIRDRGNQPQHF. The CDR3, as DNA: TGTGCCAGCTCGGATGGGATTCGGGACAGGGGTAATCAGCCCCAGCATTTT.

V gene TRBV19 combines with J gene TRBJ2-7; 8 bases align to TRBD1. With V trimmed by 3 bases and J by 0 bases, 7 bases remained unmatched. From germline, CDR1 is LNHDA and CDR2 SQIVND (reference sequence). The CDR3 consists of 16 residues. The CDR3 reads CASSMYWDRSSYEQYF. CDR3 DNA sequence: TGTGCCAGTAGTATGTATTGGGACAGGAGCTCCTACGAGCAGTACTTC. Complete variable domain (other parts from reference TRBV19 and TRBJ2-7): DGGITQSPKYLFRKEGQNVTLSCEQNLNHDAMYWYRQDPGQGLRLIYYSQIVNDFQKGDIAEGYSVSREKKESFPLTVTSAQKNPTAFYLCASSMYWDRSSYEQYFGPGTRLTVT.

The CDR3 nucleotides are TGCGCCAGCAGCTTGGAGATGACAGGTTCTCAAGAAGCTTTCTTT. This gives the protein CASSLEMTGSQEAFF. V gene TRBV5-1 combines with J gene TRBJ1-1, with D tentatively TRBD1 (6 bases). Trimming removed 0 bases from V and 8 bases from J, with 17 bases in between. In germline, CDR1 is SGHRS, CDR2 YFSETQ. The CDR3 sequence is 15 residues long.

The V gene is TRBV7-2, the J gene TRBJ1-3; D unresolved. Per germline, CDR1 SGHTA and CDR2 FQGNSA. CDR3 length: 15 amino acids. V lost 0 bases and J 0 bases, leaving 6 bases between the germline ends. This chain's CDR3 is CASSLAASSGNTIYF. CDR3 bases: TGTGCCAGCAGCTTAGCAGCTAGCTCTGGAAACACCATATATTTT.

The chain uses TRBV10-3 and TRBJ1-5; D is perhaps TRBD1 (5 bases). There are 12 residues in the CDR3. V was shortened by 10 bases and J by 2 bases, with 9 bases between the two germline ends. Germline loops: CDR1 ENHRY, CDR2 SYGVKD. The CDR3 protein is CATGGGNQPQHF. The DNA of the CDR3 is TGTGCCACCGGGGGGGGCAATCAGCCCCAGCATTTT.

The CDR3 sequence: CASKLMVGRGLSNTEAFF. The DNA for the CDR3 is TGTGCCAGCAAACTTATGGTAGGCAGGGGGCTATCGAACACTGAAGCTTTCTTT. The gene calls are TRBV11-2 and TRBJ1-1; 8 bases are a match to TRBD1. The V gene end was trimmed by 7 bases and the J gene end by 1 base; junction bases not matched to a gene: 17. Germline CDR1 reads SGHAT; CDR2 reads FQNNGV. This CDR3 has 18 residues.

About this clone: At one end the junction does not follow the germline gene, possibly because of a read error. The CDR3, as DNA: TGTGCTAGCAGTCGTAGCGGGAAGGGTTCCTACGAGCAGTACTTC. Its protein product is CASSRSGKGSYEQYF. The chain recombines TRBV7-7 with TRBJ2-7; 8 bases match TRBD2. The germline CDR1 and CDR2 sequences are SSHAT and FNYEAQ (reference sequence). The CDR3 length is 15 residues. The full variable domain, rest sourced from reference TRBV7-7 and TRBJ2-7, is GAGVSQSPRYKVTKRGQDVTLRCDPISSHATLYWYQQALGQGPEFLTYFNYEAQPDKSGLPSDRFSAERPEGSISTLTIQRTEQRDSAMYRCASSRSGKGSYEQYFGPGTRLTVT.